Following are 10 T cell receptor beta chains from one sample sequenced in a study of blood T cell repertoires in COVID-19. Some clones are missing from TCRdb's copy, which holds only in-frame ones; the method was immunoSEQ multiplex PCR. The sample holds fewer than 300,000 clones, 82% seen once. The material sequenced was peripheral blood. Every receptor here comes from a woman in her late teens or twenties with acute or convalescent COVID-19.

This chain connects TRBV19 to TRBJ2-1; tentatively, D is TRBD2 (6 bases). The V gene lost 3 bases and the J gene lost 0 bases, with 21 bases spanning the gap. This CDR3 spans 19 amino acids. Germline loops: CDR1 LNHDA, CDR2 SQIVND (reference sequence). DNA for the CDR3: TGTGCCAGTAGTATTGTTCCTCCGGGAGCCCAGAGCTCCTACAATGAGCAGTTCTTC. Translation: CASSIVPPGAQSSYNEQFF.

This chain joins TRBV7-2 and TRBJ1-2; D not resolved. Germline V CDR1 and CDR2: SGHTA, FQGNSA. Trimming took off 0 bases at V and 6 bases at J, with 11 bases between the two ends. This CDR3 spans 14 amino acids. The CDR3 loop reads CASSLAGRGDGYTF. DNA for the CDR3: TGTGCCAGCAGCTTAGCAGGGCGGGGAGATGGCTACACCTTC. Together with reference TRBV7-2 and TRBJ1-2, the CDR3 gives the full variable domain: GAGVSQSPSNKVTEKGKDVELRCDPISGHTALYWYRQSLGQGLEFLIYFQGNSAPDKSGLPSDRFSAERTGGSVSTLTIQRTQQEDSAVYLCASSLAGRGDGYTFGSGTRLTVV.

The chain is built from TRBV10-1 and TRBJ1-3, with D possibly matching TRBD1 (6 bases). Germline-derived CDR1 and CDR2 are WNHNN and SYGVQD (reference sequence). CDR3 length equals 11 residues. V lost 8 bases to trimming and J lost 4 bases, with 6 bases between them. The DNA of the CDR3 is TGCGCCAGCGGACAGGGAAACACCATATATTTT. This sequence encodes CASGQGNTIYF.

The rearrangement uses TRBV19 and TRBJ1-5, with a weak D call TRBD1 (5 bases). Trimming left V 8 bases short and J 4 bases short, with 21 bases between. CDR1 and CDR2 (germline): LNHDA, SQIVND (reference sequence). The CDR3 has 16 residues. This CDR3 is CASGLWQGKRNQPQHF. CDR3 DNA sequence: TGTGCCAGTGGTCTCTGGCAGGGAAAAAGGAATCAGCCCCAGCATTTT.

This rearrangement joins TRBV14 to TRBJ2-4; D remains ambiguous. The germline V and J ends were trimmed by 0 bases and 13 bases, with 16 bases remaining between them. This CDR3 contains 14 residues. Germline assignment: CDR1 SGHDN and CDR2 FVKESK. This CDR3 reads CASSQDVGVDKQYF. The CDR3 DNA sequence: TGTGCCAGCAGCCAAGATGTTGGCGTCGACAAACAGTACTTC.

A few counts support this clone. The chain is built from TRBV18 and TRBJ1-4; 9 positions match TRBD1. The V and J ends lost 6 bases and 8 bases, in that order; junction bases with no gene match: 7. Germline CDR1 and CDR2: KGHSH and LQKENI. The CDR3 loop spans 14 amino acids. CDR3 coding DNA: TGTGCCAGCTCCCTCACAGGGGGCCGGGAAAAACTGTTTTTT. Translated: CASSLTGGREKLFF.

The chain combines TRBV11-3 with TRBJ2-3; 8 bases agree with TRBD1. CDR3 length: 15 residues. The V segment lost 3 bases and the J segment 1 base; nucleotides outside the gene matches: 3. Germline CDR1 SGHNT, CDR2 YENEEA. CDR3 amino acids: CASSFGQGGTDTQYF. The CDR3 bases are TGTGCCAGCAGCTTTGGACAGGGTGGCACAGATACGCAGTATTTT.

The CDR3 DNA reads TGTGCCAGCAGTAAGAAAGGGGTTTCGGGAAACACCATATATTTT. Protein: CASSKKGVSGNTIYF. The rearrangement joins TRBV6-5 to TRBJ1-3; D perhaps matches TRBD1 (5 bases). This CDR3 region has 15 residues. CDR1 MNHEY and CDR2 SVGAGI come from the germline V gene. Deletions cut 5 bases from V and 4 bases from J, with 15 bases between.

This clone was detected only once. This chain connects TRBV2 to TRBJ1-1; TRBD1 might be the D (6 bases). Germline lookup yields CDR1 SNHLY and CDR2 FYNNEI. The CDR3 loop spans 18 amino acids. V was shortened by 6 bases and J by 1 base, with 24 bases between the two germline ends. The CDR3 spells CASSPGWGRGPGNTEAFF. In DNA form, the CDR3 reads TGTGCCAGCAGCCCGGGGTGGGGGCGTGGGCCTGGGAACACTGAAGCTTTCTTT.

This clone was found a few times. V gene TRBV5-8 combines with J gene TRBJ1-1; a weak D match, TRBD1 (6 bases). V dropped 5 bases and J dropped 1 base, with 15 bases sitting between them. There are 15 residues in the CDR3. Germline lookup yields CDR1 SGHTS and CDR2 YDEGEE. The CDR3 sequence is CASRERGGRNTEAFF. In DNA form, the CDR3 reads TGTGCCAGCAGGGAAAGGGGGGGTCGGAACACTGAAGCTTTCTTT.